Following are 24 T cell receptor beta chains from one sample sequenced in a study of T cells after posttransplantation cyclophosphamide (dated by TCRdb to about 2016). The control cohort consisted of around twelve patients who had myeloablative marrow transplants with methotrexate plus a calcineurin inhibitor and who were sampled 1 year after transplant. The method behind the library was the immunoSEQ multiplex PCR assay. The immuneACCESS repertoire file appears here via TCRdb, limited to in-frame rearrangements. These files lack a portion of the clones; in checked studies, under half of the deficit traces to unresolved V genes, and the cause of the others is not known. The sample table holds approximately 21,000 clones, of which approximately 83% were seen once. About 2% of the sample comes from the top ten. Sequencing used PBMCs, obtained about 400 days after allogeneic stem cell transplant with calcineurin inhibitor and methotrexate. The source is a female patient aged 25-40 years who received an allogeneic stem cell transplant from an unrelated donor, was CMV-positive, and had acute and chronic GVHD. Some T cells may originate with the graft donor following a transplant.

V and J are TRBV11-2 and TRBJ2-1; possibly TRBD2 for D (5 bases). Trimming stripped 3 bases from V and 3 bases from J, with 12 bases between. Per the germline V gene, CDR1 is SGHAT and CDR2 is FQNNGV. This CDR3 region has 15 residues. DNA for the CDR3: TGTGCCAGCAGCTTGGGAGACTCCTACTACAATGAGCAGTTCTTC. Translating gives CASSLGDSYYNEQFF.

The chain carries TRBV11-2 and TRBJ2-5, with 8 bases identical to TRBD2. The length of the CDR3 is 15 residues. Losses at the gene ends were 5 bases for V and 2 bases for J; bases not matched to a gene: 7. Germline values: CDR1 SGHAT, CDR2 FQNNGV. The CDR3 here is CASSEGTGGQETQYF. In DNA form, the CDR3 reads TGTGCCAGCAGCGAGGGGACGGGGGGGCAAGAGACCCAGTACTTC.

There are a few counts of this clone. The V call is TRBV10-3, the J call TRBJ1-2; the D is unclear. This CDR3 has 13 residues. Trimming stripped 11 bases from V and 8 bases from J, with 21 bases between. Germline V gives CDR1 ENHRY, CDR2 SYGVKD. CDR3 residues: CASLPAERRGYTF. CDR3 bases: TGTGCCTCGCTCCCCGCAGAGAGGCGAGGCTACACCTTC.

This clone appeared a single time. The CDR3 nucleotides read TGTGCCAGCAGACCCGGACAGGGCGGGGAGCAGTACTTC. Amino acids: CASRPGQGGEQYF. The chain has TRBV6-5 and TRBJ2-7, with TRBD1 identical over 8 bases. Germline loops: CDR1 MNHEY, CDR2 SVGAGI. The CDR3 has 13 residues. V lost 6 bases and J lost 7; bases outside the gene matches: 8.

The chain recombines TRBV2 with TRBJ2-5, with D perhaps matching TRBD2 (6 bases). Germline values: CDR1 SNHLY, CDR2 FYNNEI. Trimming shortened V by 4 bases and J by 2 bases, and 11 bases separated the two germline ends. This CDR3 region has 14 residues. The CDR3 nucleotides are TGTGCCAGCAGTGGCCTCAGCGGGCAAGAGACCCAGTACTTC. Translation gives CASSGLSGQETQYF.

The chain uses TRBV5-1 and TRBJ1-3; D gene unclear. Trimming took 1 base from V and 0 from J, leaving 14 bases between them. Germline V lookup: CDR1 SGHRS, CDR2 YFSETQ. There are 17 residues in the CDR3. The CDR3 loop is CASSLSGTEGSGNTIYF. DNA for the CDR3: TGCGCCAGCAGCTTGAGTGGCACGGAGGGCTCTGGAAACACCATATATTTT.

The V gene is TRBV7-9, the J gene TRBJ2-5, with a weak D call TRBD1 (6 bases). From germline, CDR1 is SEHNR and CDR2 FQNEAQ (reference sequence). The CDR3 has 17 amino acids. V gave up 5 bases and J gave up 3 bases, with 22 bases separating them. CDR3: CASSQLTGTGIEETQYF. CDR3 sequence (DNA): TGTGCCAGCAGCCAACTAACCGGCACAGGGATAGAAGAGACCCAGTACTTC.

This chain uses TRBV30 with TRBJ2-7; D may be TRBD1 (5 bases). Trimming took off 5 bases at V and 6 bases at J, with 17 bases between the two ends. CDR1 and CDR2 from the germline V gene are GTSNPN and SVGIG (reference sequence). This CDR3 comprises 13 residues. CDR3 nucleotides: TGTGCCTGGGAAGGGAAAGGACAATCCGAGCAGTACTTC. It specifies CAWEGKGQSEQYF.

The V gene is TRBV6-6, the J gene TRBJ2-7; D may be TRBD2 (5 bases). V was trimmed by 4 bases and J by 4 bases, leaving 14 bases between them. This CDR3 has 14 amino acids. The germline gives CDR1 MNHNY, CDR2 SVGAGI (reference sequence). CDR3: CASSFSPSWYEQYF. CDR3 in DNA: TGTGCCAGCAGTTTTTCCCCTAGCTGGTACGAGCAGTACTTC.

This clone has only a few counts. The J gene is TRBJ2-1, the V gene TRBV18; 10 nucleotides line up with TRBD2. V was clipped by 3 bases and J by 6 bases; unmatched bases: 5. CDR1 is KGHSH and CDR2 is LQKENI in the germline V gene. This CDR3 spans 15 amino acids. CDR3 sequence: CASSPERGGSNEQFF. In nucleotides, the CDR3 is TGTGCCAGCTCACCGGAGCGGGGGGGCTCCAATGAGCAGTTCTTC.

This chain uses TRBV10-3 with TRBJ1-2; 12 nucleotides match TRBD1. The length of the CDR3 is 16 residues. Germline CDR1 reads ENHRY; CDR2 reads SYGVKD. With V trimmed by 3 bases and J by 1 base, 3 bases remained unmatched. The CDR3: CAISDRDRGLNYGYTF. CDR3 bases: TGTGCCATCAGTGATCGGGACAGGGGGCTTAACTATGGCTACACCTTC.

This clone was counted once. CDR3 protein: CASSLGQQLMGETQYF. The CDR3 DNA sequence: TGTGCCAGCAGCCTCGGACAGCAACTGATGGGGGAGACCCAGTACTTC. The chain links TRBV11-3 to TRBJ2-5, with D tentatively TRBD1 (6 bases). This CDR3 contains 16 residues. Germline assignment: CDR1 SGHNT and CDR2 YENEEA. Trimming removed 5 bases at V and 5 bases at J, with 21 bases between.

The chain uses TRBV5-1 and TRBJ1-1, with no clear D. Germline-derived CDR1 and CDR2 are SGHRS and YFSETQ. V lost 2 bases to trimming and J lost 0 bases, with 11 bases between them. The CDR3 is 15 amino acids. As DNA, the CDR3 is TGCGCCAGCAGCTTTGACATATTCATGAACACTGAAGCTTTCTTT. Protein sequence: CASSFDIFMNTEAFF.

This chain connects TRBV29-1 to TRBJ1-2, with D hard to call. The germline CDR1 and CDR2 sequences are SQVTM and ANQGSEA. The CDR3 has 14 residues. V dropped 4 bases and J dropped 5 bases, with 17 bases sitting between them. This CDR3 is CSVARGLDRYGYTF. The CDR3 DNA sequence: TGCAGCGTTGCGCGCGGTCTTGACCGATATGGCTACACCTTC.

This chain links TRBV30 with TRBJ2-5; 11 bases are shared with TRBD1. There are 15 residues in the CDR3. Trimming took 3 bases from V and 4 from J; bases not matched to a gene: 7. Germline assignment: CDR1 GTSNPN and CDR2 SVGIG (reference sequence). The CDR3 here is CAWSGGQGASETQYF. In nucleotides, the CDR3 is TGTGCCTGGAGCGGCGGACAGGGGGCATCAGAGACCCAGTACTTC. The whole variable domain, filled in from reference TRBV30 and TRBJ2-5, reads SQTIHQWPATLVQPVGSPLSLECTVEGTSNPNLYWYRQAAGRGLQLLFYSVGIGQISSEVPQNLSASRPQDRQFILSSKKLLLSDSGFYLCAWSGGQGASETQYFGPGTRLLVL.

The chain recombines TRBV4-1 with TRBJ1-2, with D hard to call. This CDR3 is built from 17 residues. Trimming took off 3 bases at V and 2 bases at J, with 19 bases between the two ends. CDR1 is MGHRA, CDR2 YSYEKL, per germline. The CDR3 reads CASSQASRVTSNYGYTF. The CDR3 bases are TGCGCCAGCAGCCAGGCCTCGAGGGTTACCTCCAACTATGGCTACACCTTC.

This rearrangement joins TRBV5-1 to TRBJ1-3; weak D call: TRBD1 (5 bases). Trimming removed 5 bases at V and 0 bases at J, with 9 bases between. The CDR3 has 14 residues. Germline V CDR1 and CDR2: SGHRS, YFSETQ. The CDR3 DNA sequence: TGCGCCAGCAGACAGGTCCTCTCTGGAAACACCATATATTTT. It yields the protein CASRQVLSGNTIYF.

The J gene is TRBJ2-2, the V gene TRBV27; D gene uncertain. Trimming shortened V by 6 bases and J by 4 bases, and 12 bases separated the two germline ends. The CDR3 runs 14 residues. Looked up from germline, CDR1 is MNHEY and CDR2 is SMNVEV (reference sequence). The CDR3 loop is CASRPGLITGELFF. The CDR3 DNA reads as TGTGCCAGCAGACCCGGTCTGATCACCGGGGAGCTGTTTTTT.

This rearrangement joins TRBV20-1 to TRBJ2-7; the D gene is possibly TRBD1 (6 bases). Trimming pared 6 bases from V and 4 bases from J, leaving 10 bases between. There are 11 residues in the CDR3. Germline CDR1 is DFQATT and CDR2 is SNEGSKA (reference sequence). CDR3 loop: CSAGQPYEQYF. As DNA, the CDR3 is TGCAGTGCCGGACAGCCATACGAGCAGTACTTC.

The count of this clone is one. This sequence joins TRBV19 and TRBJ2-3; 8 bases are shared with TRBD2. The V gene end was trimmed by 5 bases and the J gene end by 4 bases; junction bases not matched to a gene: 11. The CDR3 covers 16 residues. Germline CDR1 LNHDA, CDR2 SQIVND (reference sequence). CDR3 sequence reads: CASSPAGGLLADTQYF. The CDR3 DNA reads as TGTGCCAGTAGTCCCGCGGGGGGACTTCTTGCAGATACGCAGTATTTT.

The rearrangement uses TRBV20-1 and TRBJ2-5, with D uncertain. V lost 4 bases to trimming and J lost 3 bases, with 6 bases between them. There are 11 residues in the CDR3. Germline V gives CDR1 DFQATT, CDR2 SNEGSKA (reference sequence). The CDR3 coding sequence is TGCAGTGCTATAGTGAAAGAGACCCAGTACTTC. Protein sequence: CSAIVKETQYF.

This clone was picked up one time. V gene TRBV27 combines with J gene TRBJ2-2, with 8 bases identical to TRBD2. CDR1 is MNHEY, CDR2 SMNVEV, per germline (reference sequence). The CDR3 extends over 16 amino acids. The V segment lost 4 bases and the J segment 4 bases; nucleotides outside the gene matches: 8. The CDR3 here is CASSSPRGASTGELFF. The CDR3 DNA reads TGTGCCAGCAGTTCCCCGCGGGGGGCTAGCACCGGGGAGCTGTTTTTT.

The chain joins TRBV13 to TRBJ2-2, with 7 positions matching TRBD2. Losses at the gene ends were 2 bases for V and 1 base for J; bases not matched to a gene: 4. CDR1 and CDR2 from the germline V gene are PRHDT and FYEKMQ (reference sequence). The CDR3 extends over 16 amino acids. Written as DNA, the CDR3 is TGTGCCAGCAGCTTACCCGGGGAGGGGAACACCGGGGAGCTGTTTTTT. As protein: CASSLPGEGNTGELFF.

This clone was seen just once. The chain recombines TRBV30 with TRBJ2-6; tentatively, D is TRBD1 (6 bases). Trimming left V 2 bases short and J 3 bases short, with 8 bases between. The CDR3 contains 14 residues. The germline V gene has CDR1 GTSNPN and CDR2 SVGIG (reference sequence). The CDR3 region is CAWSQGFGANVLTF. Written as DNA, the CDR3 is TGTGCCTGGAGTCAGGGGTTTGGGGCCAACGTCCTGACTTTC.